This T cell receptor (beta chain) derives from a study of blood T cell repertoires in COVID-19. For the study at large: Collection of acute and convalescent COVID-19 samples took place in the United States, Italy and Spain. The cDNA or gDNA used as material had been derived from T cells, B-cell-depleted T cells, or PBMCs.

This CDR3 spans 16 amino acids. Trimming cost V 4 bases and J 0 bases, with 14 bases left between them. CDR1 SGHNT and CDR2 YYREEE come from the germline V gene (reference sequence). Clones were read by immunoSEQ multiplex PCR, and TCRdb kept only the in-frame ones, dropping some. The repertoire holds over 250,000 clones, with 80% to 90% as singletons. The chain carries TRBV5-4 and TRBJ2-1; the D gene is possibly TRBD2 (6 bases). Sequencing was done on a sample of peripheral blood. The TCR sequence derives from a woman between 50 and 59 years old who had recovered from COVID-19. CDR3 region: CASSAPSASSYNEQFF. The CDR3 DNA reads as TGTGCCAGCAGCGCTCCTAGCGCGAGCTCCTACAATGAGCAGTTCTTC.